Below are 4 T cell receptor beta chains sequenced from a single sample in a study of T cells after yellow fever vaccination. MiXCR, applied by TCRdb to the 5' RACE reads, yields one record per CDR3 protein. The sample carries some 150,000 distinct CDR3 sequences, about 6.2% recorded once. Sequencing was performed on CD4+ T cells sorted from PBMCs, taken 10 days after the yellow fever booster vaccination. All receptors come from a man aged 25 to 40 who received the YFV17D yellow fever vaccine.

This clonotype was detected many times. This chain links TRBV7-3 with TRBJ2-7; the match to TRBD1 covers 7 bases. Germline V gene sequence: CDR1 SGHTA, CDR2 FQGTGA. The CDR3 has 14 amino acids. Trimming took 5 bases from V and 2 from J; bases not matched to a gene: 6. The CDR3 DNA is TGTGCCAGCAGCACAGGGGATCCCCCCTACGAGCAGTACTTC. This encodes CASSTGDPPYEQYF.

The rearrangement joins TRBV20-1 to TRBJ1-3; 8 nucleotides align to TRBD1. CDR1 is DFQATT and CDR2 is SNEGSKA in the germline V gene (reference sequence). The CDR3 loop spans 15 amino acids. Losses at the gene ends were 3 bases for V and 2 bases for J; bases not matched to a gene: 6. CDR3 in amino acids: CSAREDRAPGNTIYF. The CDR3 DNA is TGCAGTGCTAGGGAGGACAGGGCACCTGGAAACACCATATATTTT.

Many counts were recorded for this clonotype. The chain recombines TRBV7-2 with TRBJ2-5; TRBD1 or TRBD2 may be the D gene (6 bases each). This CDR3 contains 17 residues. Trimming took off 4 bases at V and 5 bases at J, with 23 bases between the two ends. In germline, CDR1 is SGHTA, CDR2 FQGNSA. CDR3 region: CASSSQVVWGAHETQYF. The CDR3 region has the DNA TGTGCCAGCAGCTCCCAAGTAGTATGGGGGGCCCACGAGACCCAGTACTTC. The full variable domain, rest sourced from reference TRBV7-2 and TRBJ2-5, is GAGVSQSPSNKVTEKGKDVELRCDPISGHTALYWYRQSLGQGLEFLIYFQGNSAPDKSGLPSDRFSAERTGGSVSTLTIQRTQQEDSAVYLCASSSQVVWGAHETQYFGPGTRLLVL.

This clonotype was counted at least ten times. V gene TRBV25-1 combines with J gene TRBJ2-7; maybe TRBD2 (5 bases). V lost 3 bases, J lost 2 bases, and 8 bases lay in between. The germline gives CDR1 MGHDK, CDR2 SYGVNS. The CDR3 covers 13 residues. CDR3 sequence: CASSDAGTYEQYF. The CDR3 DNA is TGTGCCAGCAGTGACGCCGGGACCTACGAGCAGTACTTC.